The 18 T cell receptor beta chains below come from one sample, sequenced in a study of technical replicates of blood from several donors. The protocol was immunoSEQ multiplex PCR, while the TCRdb copy is restricted to in-frame clones and leaves out a portion. Of under 100,000 clones listed, 90% to 98% were seen once; the top ten hold under 0.4%. The sequencing input was T cells isolated from PBMCs. The source is a human donor in good health.

J is TRBJ2-7 and V is TRBV7-2, with TRBD2 matching 8 bases. The CDR3 loop spans 14 amino acids. Germline CDR1 and CDR2: SGHTA and FQGNSA. The V gene end was trimmed by 2 bases and the J gene end by 4 bases; junction bases not matched to a gene: 4. The CDR3 DNA is TGTGCCAGCAGCTTAACGGGAGGGGAGTACGAGCAGTACTTC. Amino acid sequence: CASSLTGGEYEQYF.

V is TRBV10-3 and J is TRBJ1-4, with a weak D call TRBD1 (6 bases). Per germline, CDR1 ENHRY and CDR2 SYGVKD. The CDR3 consists of 16 residues. V gave up 3 bases and J gave up 0 bases, with 11 bases separating them. CDR3 in DNA: TGTGCCATCAGTGATGACGGACAGCCAACTAATGAAAAACTGTTTTTT. This gives the protein CAISDDGQPTNEKLFF.

The chain has TRBV19 and TRBJ2-3, with D maybe TRBD1 (6 bases). Between the trimmed V and J ends, which lost 5 bases and 3 bases, there was a span of 18 bases. CDR1 is LNHDA and CDR2 is SQIVND in the germline V gene (reference sequence). The CDR3 loop spans 16 amino acids. This CDR3 is CASSFRLAGVTDTQYF. CDR3 nucleotides: TGTGCCAGTAGTTTCCGTTTGGCAGGGGTTACAGATACGCAGTATTTT.

The V and J genes are TRBV7-2 and TRBJ1-1; 9 bases are shared with TRBD1. Germline-derived CDR1 and CDR2 are SGHTA and FQGNSA. This CDR3 has 14 amino acids. Trimming at V came to 4 bases and at J to 6 bases, leaving 6 bases not matched to a gene. In nucleotides, the CDR3 is TGTGCCAGCAGCTCACGACAGGGGGAACCTGAAGCTTTCTTT. Protein: CASSSRQGEPEAFF.

The CDR3 bases are TGTGCCAGCAGTTTCTCTATGGAGGGGAAAGGCTACACCTTC. Protein sequence: CASSFSMEGKGYTF. The chain combines TRBV28 with TRBJ1-2; the D gene is possibly TRBD1 (5 bases). The CDR3 sequence is 14 residues long. Looked up from germline, CDR1 is MDHEN and CDR2 is SYDVKM. The V end lost 3 bases, the J end lost 8 bases, and 16 bases lay between the germline ends.

The J gene is TRBJ2-7, the V gene TRBV30, with TRBD1 matching over 9 bases. The V segment lost 3 bases and the J segment 2 bases; nucleotides outside the gene matches: 8. CDR1 and CDR2 from the germline V gene are GTSNPN and SVGIG (reference sequence). The CDR3 covers 15 residues. This CDR3 is CAWSPGTGITYEQYF. The CDR3 nucleotides are TGTGCCTGGAGCCCTGGGACAGGGATTACCTACGAGCAGTACTTC.

This clone appeared once. The chain is built from TRBV5-5 and TRBJ2-7; D is unresolved. The germline gives CDR1 SGHKS, CDR2 YYEKEE (reference sequence). V gave up 0 bases and J gave up 2 bases, with 15 bases separating them. The CDR3 has 16 residues. The CDR3 spells CASSLDVRYLPYEQYF. DNA for the CDR3: TGTGCCAGCAGCTTGGACGTGCGGTATTTACCCTACGAGCAGTACTTC.

The chain is built from TRBV14 and TRBJ2-7; 9 bases map to TRBD1. The CDR3 is 15 residues long. V trimming: 6 bases; J trimming: 3 bases; junction bases outside the gene matches: 9. The germline V gene has CDR1 SGHDN and CDR2 FVKESK. For the CDR3, the DNA is TGTGCCAGCAGTCCTGCCGGGACAGGGTACTACGAGCAGTACTTC. The encoded protein is CASSPAGTGYYEQYF. Filled out from reference TRBV14 and TRBJ2-7, the complete variable domain reads EAGVTQFPSHSVIEKGQTVTLRCDPISGHDNLYWYRRVMGKEIKFLLHFVKESKQDESGMPNNRFLAERTGGTYSTLKVQPAELEDSGVYFCASSPAGTGYYEQYFGPGTRLTVT.

CDR3 region: CASSLGQGREQYF. DNA for the CDR3: TGTGCCAGCAGTTTGGGTCAGGGTCGGGAGCAGTACTTC. The chain links TRBV28 to TRBJ2-7; D is possibly TRBD1 (5 bases). With 3 bases removed from V and 7 bases from J, the gap between germline ends came to 13 bases. This CDR3 is 13 amino acids long. Germline CDR1 is MDHEN and CDR2 is SYDVKM.

The chain carries TRBV29-1 and TRBJ1-5, with D possibly being TRBD1 (5 bases). Germline CDR1 SQVTM, CDR2 ANQGSEA. The CDR3 contains 13 residues. Trimming took 0 bases from V and 7 from J, leaving 10 bases between them. CDR3: CSVEDREEQPQHF. CDR3 sequence (DNA): TGCAGCGTTGAAGACAGGGAGGAACAGCCCCAGCATTTT.

V and J are TRBV6-5 and TRBJ1-1; TRBD1 agrees at 8 bases. Germline V CDR1 and CDR2: MNHEY, SVGAGI. The CDR3 consists of 13 residues. Losses at the gene ends were 6 bases for V and 6 bases for J; bases not matched to a gene: 6. CDR3 coding DNA: TGTGCCAGCAGCCGGACAGGGTTTTCTGAAGCTTTCTTT. Amino acid sequence: CASSRTGFSEAFF.

The chain combines TRBV7-9 with TRBJ1-4; D gene ambiguous. The CDR3 is made up of 13 amino acids. With 2 bases removed from V and 6 bases from J, the gap between germline ends came to 7 bases. Per the germline V gene, CDR1 is SEHNR and CDR2 is FQNEAQ (reference sequence). In nucleotides, the CDR3 is TGTGCCAGCAGCTTAAGCCTGGATGAAAAACTGTTTTTT. Protein: CASSLSLDEKLFF.

The chain employs TRBV5-1 and TRBJ2-3; maybe TRBD2 (5 bases). Trimming removed 2 bases at V and 4 bases at J, with 14 bases between. Per germline, CDR1 SGHRS and CDR2 YFSETQ. CDR3 length equals 15 residues. Written as DNA, the CDR3 is TGCGCCAGCAGCTTAACACTAGATGAAGCAGATACGCAGTATTTT. Translated, it gives CASSLTLDEADTQYF.

The CDR3 is CASSLDREKETQYF. As DNA, the CDR3 is TGTGCCAGCAGCTTAGACAGGGAGAAAGAGACCCAGTACTTC. The rearrangement links TRBV7-6 to TRBJ2-5, with D perhaps matching TRBD1 (6 bases). Trimming shortened V by 1 base and J by 3 bases, and 9 bases separated the two germline ends. CDR3 length: 14 residues. Germline V gene lookup returns CDR1 SGHVS and CDR2 FNYEAQ.

V is TRBV30 and J is TRBJ2-7; maybe TRBD1 (6 bases). In germline, CDR1 is GTSNPN, CDR2 SVGIG (reference sequence). The CDR3 consists of 12 residues. V was shortened by 4 bases and J by 5 bases, with 12 bases between the two germline ends. The CDR3 bases are TGTGCCTGGATGAAGGACAGTAACGAGCAGTACTTC. This translates into CAWMKDSNEQYF.

The chain links TRBV7-9 to TRBJ2-7, with D perhaps TRBD1 (5 bases). The CDR3 length is 13 residues. Looked up from germline, CDR1 is SEHNR and CDR2 is FQNEAQ (reference sequence). Trimming stripped 3 bases from V and 1 base from J, with 7 bases between. CDR3 coding DNA: TGTGCCAGCAGCTTTACAGGTTCCTACGAGCAGTACTTC. This codes for CASSFTGSYEQYF. Looking up the rest from reference TRBV7-9 and TRBJ2-7 gives the full variable domain: DTGVSQNPRHKITKRGQNVTFRCDPISEHNRLYWYRQTLGQGPEFLTYFQNEAQLEKSRLLSDRFSAERPKGSFSTLEIQRTEQGDSAMYLCASSFTGSYEQYFGPGTRLTVT.

This sequence joins TRBV11-1 and TRBJ2-3; 7 nucleotides agree with TRBD2. The CDR3 has 15 amino acids. V was clipped by 6 bases and J by 5 bases; unmatched bases: 11. Germline-derived CDR1 and CDR2 are SGHAT and FQDESV (reference sequence). Written as DNA, the CDR3 is TGTGCCAGCAGTTTTAGCGGGCTGCAGGGAGATACGCAGTATTTT. Translation: CASSFSGLQGDTQYF.

The chain employs TRBV6-5 and TRBJ1-5; D call uncertain. CDR1 is MNHEY and CDR2 is SVGAGI in the germline V gene. The CDR3 runs 14 residues. V was pared by 0 bases and J by 4 bases, with 7 bases between. This CDR3 is CASSYSYGNQPQHF. The CDR3 DNA reads as TGTGCCAGCAGTTACTCTTACGGGAATCAGCCCCAGCATTTT.